The sequence of this T cell receptor beta chain was determined in a study of memory B cells and T cells in multiple sclerosis. Concerning this clone itself: The antigen is unknown.

Only in-frame clones appear in the TCRdb table, and some are missing; sequencing was by immunoSEQ multiplex PCR. This sample carries 40,000 to 50,000 clones, about 80% of them seen once, and the ten largest clones take around 1.1%. The CDR3 loop spans 16 amino acids. V gave up 0 bases and J gave up 0 bases; unmatched junction bases: 5. In germline, CDR1 is MNHNY, CDR2 SVGAGI (reference sequence). After stimulus-free culture, autoproliferating CFSE-dim and non-proliferating CFSE-high T cells were sequenced separately. Cultures began with about 4.5x10^7 CFSE-labeled PBMCs, unstimulated for six to seven days, with replicate wells pooled. Findings and caveats of the study: Compartments had unequal clone-set sizes, affecting shared clonotype counts.

This TCR was sampled from a human donor with multiple sclerosis. This rearrangement joins TRBV6-6 to TRBJ2-7; 7 nucleotides agree with TRBD2. Sequenced sample: PBMCs from blood kept in culture. CDR3 sequence reads: CASSYSRRGSSYEQYF. CDR3 bases: TGTGCCAGCAGTTACTCGAGGCGGGGGAGCTCCTACGAGCAGTACTTC.